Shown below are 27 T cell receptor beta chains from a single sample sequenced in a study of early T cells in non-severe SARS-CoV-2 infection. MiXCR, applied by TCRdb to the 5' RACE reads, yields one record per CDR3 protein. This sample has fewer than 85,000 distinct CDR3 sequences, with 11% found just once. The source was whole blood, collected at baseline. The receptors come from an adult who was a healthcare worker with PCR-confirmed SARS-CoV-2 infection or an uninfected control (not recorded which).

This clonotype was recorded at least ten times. CDR3 in DNA: TGTGCCAGCAGGAAATATAGCGGGGGGGCCGCAGATACGCAGTATTTT. Translation gives CASRKYSGGAADTQYF. The chain has TRBV27 and TRBJ2-3; 11 nucleotides match TRBD2. This CDR3 has 16 residues. Germline CDR1 MNHEY, CDR2 SMNVEV (reference sequence). V lost 6 bases, J lost 4 bases, and 9 bases stayed unmatched.

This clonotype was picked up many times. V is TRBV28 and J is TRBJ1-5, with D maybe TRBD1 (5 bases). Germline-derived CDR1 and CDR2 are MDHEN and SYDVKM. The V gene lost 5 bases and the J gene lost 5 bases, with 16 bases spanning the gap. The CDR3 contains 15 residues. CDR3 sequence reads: CASSPGLGAYQPQHF. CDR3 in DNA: TGTGCCAGCAGTCCAGGGTTAGGGGCTTATCAGCCCCAGCATTTT.

CDR3 loop: CASSDPGQVATNEKLFF. The DNA for the CDR3 is TGTGCCAGCAGTGATCCGGGACAGGTAGCAACTAATGAAAAACTGTTTTTT. V usage is TRBV2 and J usage is TRBJ1-4; TRBD1 aligns across 8 bases. The CDR3 contains 17 residues. Germline lookup yields CDR1 SNHLY and CDR2 FYNNEI. With 3 bases clipped from V and 0 bases from J, the junction kept 6 bases outside the gene matches.

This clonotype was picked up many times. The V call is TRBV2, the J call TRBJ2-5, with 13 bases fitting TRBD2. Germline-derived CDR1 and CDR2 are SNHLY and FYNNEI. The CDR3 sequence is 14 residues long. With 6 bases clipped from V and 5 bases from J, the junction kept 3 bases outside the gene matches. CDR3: CASSPTSGGETQYF. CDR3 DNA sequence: TGTGCCAGCAGCCCGACTAGCGGGGGGGAGACCCAGTACTTC.

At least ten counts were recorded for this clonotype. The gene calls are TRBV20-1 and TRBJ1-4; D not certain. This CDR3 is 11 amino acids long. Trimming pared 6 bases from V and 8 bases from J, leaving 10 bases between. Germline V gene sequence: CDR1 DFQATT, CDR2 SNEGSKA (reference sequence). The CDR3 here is CSAPTGEKLFF. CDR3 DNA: TGCAGTGCCCCGACCGGGGAAAAACTGTTTTTT.

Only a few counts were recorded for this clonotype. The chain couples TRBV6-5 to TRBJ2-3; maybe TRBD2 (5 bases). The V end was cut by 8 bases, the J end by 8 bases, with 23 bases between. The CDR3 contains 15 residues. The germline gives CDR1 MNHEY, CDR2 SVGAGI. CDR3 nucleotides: TGTGCCAGCTCCCTCACCCGGGGTGAGGCAGGTACGCAGTATTTT. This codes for CASSLTRGEAGTQYF.

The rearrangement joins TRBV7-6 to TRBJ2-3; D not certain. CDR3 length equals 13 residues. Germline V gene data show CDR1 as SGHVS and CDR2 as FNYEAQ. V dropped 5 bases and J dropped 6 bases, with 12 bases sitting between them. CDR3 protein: CASSPRRSDTQYF. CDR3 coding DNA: TGTGCCAGCAGCCCCAGACGATCTGATACGCAGTATTTT.

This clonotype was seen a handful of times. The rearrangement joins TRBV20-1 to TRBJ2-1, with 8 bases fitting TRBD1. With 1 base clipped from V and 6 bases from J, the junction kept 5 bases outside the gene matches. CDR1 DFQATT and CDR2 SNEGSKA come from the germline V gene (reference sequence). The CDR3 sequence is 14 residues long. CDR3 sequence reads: CSARGGQGRNEQFF. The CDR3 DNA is TGCAGTGCTAGAGGTGGACAGGGACGCAATGAGCAGTTCTTC.

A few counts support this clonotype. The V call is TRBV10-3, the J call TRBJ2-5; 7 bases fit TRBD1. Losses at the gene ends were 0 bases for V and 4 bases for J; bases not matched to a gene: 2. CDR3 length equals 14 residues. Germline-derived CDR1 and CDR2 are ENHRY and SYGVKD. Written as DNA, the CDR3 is TGTGCCATCAGTGAGTCTCGACAGGGAGAGACCCAGTACTTC. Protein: CAISESRQGETQYF.

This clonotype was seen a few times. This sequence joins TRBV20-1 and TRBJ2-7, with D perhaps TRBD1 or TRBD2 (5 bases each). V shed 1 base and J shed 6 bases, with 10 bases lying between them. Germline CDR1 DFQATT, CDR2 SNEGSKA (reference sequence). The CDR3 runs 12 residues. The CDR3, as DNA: TGCAGTGCTAGAGTCGGGGCCGGCGAGCAGTACTTC. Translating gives CSARVGAGEQYF.

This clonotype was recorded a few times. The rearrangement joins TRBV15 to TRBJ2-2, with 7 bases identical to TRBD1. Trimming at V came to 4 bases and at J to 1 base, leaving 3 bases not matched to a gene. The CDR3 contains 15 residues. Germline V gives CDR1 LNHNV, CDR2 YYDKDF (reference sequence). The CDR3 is CATSKGTENTGELFF. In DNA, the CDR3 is TGTGCCACCAGCAAGGGGACAGAGAACACCGGGGAGCTGTTTTTT.

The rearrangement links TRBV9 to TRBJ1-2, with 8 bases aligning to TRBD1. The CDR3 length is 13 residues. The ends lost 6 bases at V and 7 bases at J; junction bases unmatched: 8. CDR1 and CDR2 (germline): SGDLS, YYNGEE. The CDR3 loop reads CASTGQGGGGYTF. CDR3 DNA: TGTGCCAGCACCGGACAGGGTGGAGGTGGCTACACCTTC.

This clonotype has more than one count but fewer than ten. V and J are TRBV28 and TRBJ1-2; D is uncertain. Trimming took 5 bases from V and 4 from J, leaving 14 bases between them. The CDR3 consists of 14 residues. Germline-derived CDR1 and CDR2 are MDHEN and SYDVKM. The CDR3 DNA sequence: TGTGCCAGCAGTAGCCATGGGCGTGGCTATGGCTACACCTTC. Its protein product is CASSSHGRGYGYTF.

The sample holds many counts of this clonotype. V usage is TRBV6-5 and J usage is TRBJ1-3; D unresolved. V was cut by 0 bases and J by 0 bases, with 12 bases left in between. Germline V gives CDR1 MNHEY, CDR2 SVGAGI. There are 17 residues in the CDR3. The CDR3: CASSYSFGPASGNTIYF. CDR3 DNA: TGTGCCAGCAGTTACTCATTCGGGCCAGCCTCTGGAAACACCATATATTTT.

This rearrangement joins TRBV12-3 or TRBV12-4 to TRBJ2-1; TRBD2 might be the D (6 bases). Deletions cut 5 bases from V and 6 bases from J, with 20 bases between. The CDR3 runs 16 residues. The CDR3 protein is CASSPLAGLTLNEQFF. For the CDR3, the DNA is TGTGCCAGCAGTCCTCTTGCGGGGTTAACACTCAATGAGCAGTTCTTC.

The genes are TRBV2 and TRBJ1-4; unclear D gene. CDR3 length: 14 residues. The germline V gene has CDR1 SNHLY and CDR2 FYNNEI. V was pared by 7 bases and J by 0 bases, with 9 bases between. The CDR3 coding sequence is TGTGCCAGCAAGGAGGAACCAACTAATGAAAAACTGTTTTTT. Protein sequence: CASKEEPTNEKLFF.

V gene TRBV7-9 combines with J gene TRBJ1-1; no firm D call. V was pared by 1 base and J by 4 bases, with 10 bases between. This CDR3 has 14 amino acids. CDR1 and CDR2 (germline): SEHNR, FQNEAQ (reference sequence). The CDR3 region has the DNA TGTGCCAGCAGCTTAGTTCGCAGCGCCACTGAAGCTTTCTTT. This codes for CASSLVRSATEAFF.

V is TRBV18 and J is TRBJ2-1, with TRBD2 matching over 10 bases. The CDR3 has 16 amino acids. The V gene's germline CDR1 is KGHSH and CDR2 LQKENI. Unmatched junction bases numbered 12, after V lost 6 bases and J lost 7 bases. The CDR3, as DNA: TGTGCCAGCTCGCAACTAGCGGGGCCACCGGGGAATGAGCAGTTCTTC. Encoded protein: CASSQLAGPPGNEQFF.

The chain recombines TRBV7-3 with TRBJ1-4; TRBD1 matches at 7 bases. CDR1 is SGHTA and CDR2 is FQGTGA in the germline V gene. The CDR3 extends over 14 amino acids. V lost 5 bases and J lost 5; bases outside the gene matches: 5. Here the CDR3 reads CASSPTGANEKLFF. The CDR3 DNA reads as TGTGCCAGCAGCCCCACAGGGGCAAATGAAAAACTGTTTTTT.

CDR3 coding DNA: TGTGCCAGCAGTTTATCACAGATTAATTCACCCCTCCACTTT. It encodes CASSLSQINSPLHF. V and J are TRBV28 and TRBJ1-6; D is undetermined. Germline assignment: CDR1 MDHEN and CDR2 SYDVKM. V was trimmed by 1 base and J by 6 bases, leaving 7 bases between them. This CDR3 has 14 amino acids.

CDR3 protein: CASRTGTGRLGDEQYF. The CDR3 DNA reads TGTGCCAGCAGAACCGGGACAGGCCGCCTTGGCGACGAGCAGTACTTC. J is TRBJ2-7 and V is TRBV21-1; the D call of TRBD1 is as the table states it, not checked on the DNA. TRBV21-1 is recorded as a pseudogene. The CDR3 has 16 residues.

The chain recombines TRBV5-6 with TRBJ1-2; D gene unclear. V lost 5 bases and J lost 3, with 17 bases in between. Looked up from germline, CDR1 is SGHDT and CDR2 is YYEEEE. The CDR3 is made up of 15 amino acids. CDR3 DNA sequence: TGTGCCAGCAGTTACTGGGAGGGAGTCGACTATGGCTACACCTTC. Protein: CASSYWEGVDYGYTF.

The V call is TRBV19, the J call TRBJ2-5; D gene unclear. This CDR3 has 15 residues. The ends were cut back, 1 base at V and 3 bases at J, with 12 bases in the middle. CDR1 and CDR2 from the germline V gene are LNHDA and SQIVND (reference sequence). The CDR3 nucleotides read TGTGCCAGTAGTATAGGGCTCCGGTTAAAAGAGACCCAGTACTTC. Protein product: CASSIGLRLKETQYF.

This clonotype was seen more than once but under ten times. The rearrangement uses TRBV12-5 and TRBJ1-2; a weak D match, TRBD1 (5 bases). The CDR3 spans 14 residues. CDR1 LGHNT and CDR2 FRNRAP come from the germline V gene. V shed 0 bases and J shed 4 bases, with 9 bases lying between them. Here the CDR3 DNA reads TGTGCTAGTGGTTTGGTGGAGACAGTCTATGGCTACACCTTC. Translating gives CASGLVETVYGYTF. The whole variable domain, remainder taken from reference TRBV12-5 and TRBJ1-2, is DARVTQTPRHKVTEMGQEVTMRCQPILGHNTVFWYRQTMMQGLELLAYFRNRAPLDDSGMPKDRFSAEMPDATLATLKIQPSEPRDSAVYFCASGLVETVYGYTFGSGTRLTVV.

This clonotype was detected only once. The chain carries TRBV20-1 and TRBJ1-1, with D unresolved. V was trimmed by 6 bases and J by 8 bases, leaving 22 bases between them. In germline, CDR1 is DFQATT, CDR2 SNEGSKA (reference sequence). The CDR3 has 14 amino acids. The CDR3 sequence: CSASSDPLHGEAFF. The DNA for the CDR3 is TGCAGTGCCTCCTCTGACCCTTTACATGGCGAAGCTTTCTTT.

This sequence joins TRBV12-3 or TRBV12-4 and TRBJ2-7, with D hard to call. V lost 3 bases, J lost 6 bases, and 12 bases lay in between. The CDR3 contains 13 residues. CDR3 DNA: TGTGCCAGCAGTTTCACCCAGGTGGGCGAGCAGTACTTC. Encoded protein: CASSFTQVGEQYF.

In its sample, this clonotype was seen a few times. CDR3 loop: CASSLPGKTQYF. The CDR3 DNA follows: TGTGCCAGCAGCTTACCGGGTAAAACGCAGTATTTT. The V call is TRBV7-9, the J call TRBJ2-3, with D unresolved. Looked up from germline, CDR1 is SEHNR and CDR2 is FQNEAQ (reference sequence). The CDR3 is made up of 12 amino acids. V was trimmed by 2 bases and J by 9 bases, leaving 9 bases between them.